These 25 T cell receptor beta chains originate from one sample sequenced in a study of CD8+ T cells in alopecia areata. Extraction and reverse transcription of RNA yielded cDNA as the sequencing template. TCRdb keeps only in-frame clones here, not all; method: immunoSEQ multiplex PCR. The sample lists around 140,000 clones, around 87% occurring once. The material was CD8+ T cells sorted from blood, obtained at week 0. These receptors originate from a human donor with alopecia areata.

V is TRBV9 and J is TRBJ1-2; 7 bases are shared with TRBD1. This CDR3 has 15 amino acids. The J segment lost 3 bases and the V segment lost 3 bases, leaving 8 bases of the junction unmatched. CDR1 and CDR2 (germline): SGDLS, YYNGEE. This CDR3 is CASSAKTGSYYGYTF. Here the CDR3 DNA reads TGTGCCAGCAGCGCCAAGACAGGGTCTTACTATGGCTACACCTTC.

The table lists this clone with a few counts. The chain has TRBV14 and TRBJ1-6, with D unclear. CDR3 size: 16 residues. Per germline, CDR1 SGHDN and CDR2 FVKESK. V dropped 4 bases and J dropped 3 bases, with 13 bases sitting between them. The DNA of the CDR3 is TGTGCCAGCAGCCGAATGGCGGCCAACTATAATTCACCCCTCCACTTT. As protein: CASSRMAANYNSPLHF.

This sequence joins TRBV4-1 and TRBJ2-7; D may be TRBD1 (6 bases). The CDR3 has 14 residues. Germline V gives CDR1 MGHRA, CDR2 YSYEKL. The ends were cut back, 3 bases at V and 4 bases at J, with 13 bases in the middle. The CDR3: CASSHPTGVYEQYF. The CDR3 coding sequence is TGCGCCAGCAGCCACCCGACAGGAGTGTACGAGCAGTACTTC.

The chain recombines TRBV27 with TRBJ1-4; D unclear. CDR1 MNHEY and CDR2 SMNVEV come from the germline V gene (reference sequence). The CDR3 covers 15 residues. V lost 5 bases to trimming and J lost 5 bases, with 15 bases between them. This CDR3 is CASSPGVSVNEKLFF. CDR3 bases: TGTGCCAGCAGTCCTGGGGTCTCGGTCAATGAAAAACTGTTTTTT.

This clone appeared a single time. The chain joins TRBV19 to TRBJ2-7; 9 bases fit TRBD1. The CDR3 covers 14 residues. V dropped 5 bases and J dropped 5; count of bases not matched to a gene: 7. The germline CDR1 and CDR2 sequences are LNHDA and SQIVND (reference sequence). The CDR3 is CASSLGQGPHEQYF. The DNA of the CDR3 is TGTGCCAGTAGTCTGGGACAGGGCCCCCACGAGCAGTACTTC.

This chain uses TRBV19 with TRBJ2-7; TRBD1 is a possible D gene (5 bases). Trimming pared 6 bases from V and 4 bases from J, leaving 10 bases between. Germline V gene data show CDR1 as LNHDA and CDR2 as SQIVND (reference sequence). This CDR3 region has 12 residues. The CDR3 loop is CASSPQGYEQYF. CDR3 in DNA: TGTGCCAGTAGCCCTCAGGGATACGAGCAGTACTTC.

This chain joins TRBV29-1 and TRBJ2-7; unclear D gene. V was pared by 4 bases and J by 2 bases, with 12 bases between. CDR1 SQVTM and CDR2 ANQGSEA come from the germline V gene. The CDR3 is 13 residues long. The CDR3 loop is CSVGAGDTYEQYF. DNA of the CDR3: TGCAGCGTTGGGGCAGGAGACACCTACGAGCAGTACTTC.

The chain uses TRBV9 and TRBJ2-1; the D call may be TRBD1 or TRBD2 (5 bases each). The CDR3 has 12 residues. V lost 3 bases and J lost 8, with 9 bases in between. The germline CDR1 and CDR2 sequences are SGDLS and YYNGEE. The CDR3 here is CASSAMGDEQFF. CDR3 DNA: TGTGCCAGCAGCGCTATGGGGGATGAGCAGTTCTTC.

The chain combines TRBV7-9 with TRBJ2-5, with unresolved D. Trimming shortened V by 8 bases and J by 1 base, and 11 bases separated the two germline ends. The CDR3 contains 13 residues. The germline gives CDR1 SEHNR, CDR2 FQNEAQ (reference sequence). As DNA, the CDR3 is TGTGCCAGCCGTATAGGAGTCCAAGAGACCCAGTACTTC. It yields the protein CASRIGVQETQYF.

V and J are TRBV11-2 and TRBJ2-3; D is ambiguous. Trimming removed 0 bases from V and 2 bases from J, with 12 bases in between. This CDR3 contains 16 residues. Germline V lookup: CDR1 SGHAT, CDR2 FQNNGV. CDR3: CASSLDDGPITDTQYF. CDR3 nucleotides: TGTGCCAGCAGCTTAGACGATGGACCGATCACAGATACGCAGTATTTT.

The chain couples TRBV9 to TRBJ2-1; TRBD2 matches 14 bases. CDR3 size: 18 residues. Germline V gives CDR1 SGDLS, CDR2 YYNGEE. Trimming cost V 3 bases and J 1 base; bases outside gene matches: 6. The CDR3 reads CASSGTSGGTKSYNEQFF. For the CDR3, the DNA is TGTGCCAGCAGCGGGACTAGCGGGGGGACGAAGTCCTACAATGAGCAGTTCTTC.

This clone was observed a few times. V usage is TRBV7-2 and J usage is TRBJ2-3; D unresolved. This CDR3 has 11 amino acids. The V gene's germline CDR1 is SGHTA and CDR2 FQGNSA. The germline V and J ends were trimmed by 4 bases and 3 bases, with 2 bases remaining between them. The CDR3 DNA sequence: TGTGCCAGCAGCTCTACAGATACGCAGTATTTT. This translates into CASSSTDTQYF.

The V call is TRBV27, the J call TRBJ2-7, with D perhaps matching TRBD1 (5 bases). CDR1 and CDR2 from the germline V gene are MNHEY and SMNVEV (reference sequence). The CDR3 runs to 13 residues. Trimming removed 5 bases from V and 0 bases from J, with 8 bases in between. As DNA, the CDR3 is TGTGCCAGCAGTCAAGGGGTCTCCTACGAGCAGTACTTC. Amino acid sequence: CASSQGVSYEQYF.

The chain uses TRBV6-1 and TRBJ2-1; the match to TRBD2 covers 11 bases. The CDR3 loop spans 16 amino acids. Unmatched junction bases numbered 9, after V lost 2 bases and J lost 9 bases. Germline V gene sequence: CDR1 MNHNS, CDR2 SASEGT. This CDR3 is CASSELLLAGGAEQFF. CDR3 DNA: TGTGCCAGCAGTGAACTTTTGCTAGCGGGAGGAGCTGAGCAGTTCTTC.

The chain joins TRBV23-1 to TRBJ2-1; D not certain. TRBV23-1 is labeled an ORF, and its function is uncertain. V shed 2 bases and J shed 0 bases, with 11 bases lying between them. There are 16 residues in the CDR3. CDR3 coding DNA: TGCGCCAGCAGTCAACAATCAAGAAGCTCCTACAATGAGCAGTTCTTC. This encodes CASSQQSRSSYNEQFF.

The chain carries TRBV29-1 and TRBJ2-1, with TRBD2 matching over 12 bases. CDR1 is SQVTM and CDR2 is ANQGSEA in the germline V gene. CDR3 length: 16 residues. Trimming cost V 6 bases and J 0 bases; bases outside gene matches: 6. CDR3 nucleotides: TGCAGCGTCTGGACTAGCGGGAAGAGCTCCTACAATGAGCAGTTCTTC. Translating it yields CSVWTSGKSSYNEQFF.

The V and J genes are TRBV10-3 and TRBJ1-1; no clear D gene. This CDR3 is built from 14 residues. Germline CDR1 ENHRY, CDR2 SYGVKD. V lost 0 bases and J lost 4, with 9 bases in between. Written as DNA, the CDR3 is TGTGCCATCAGTGAGTCGATAGGGAGCACTGAAGCTTTCTTT. Its protein is CAISESIGSTEAFF.

This chain connects TRBV5-4 to TRBJ2-7; 7 bases agree with TRBD2. Germline CDR1 is SGHNT and CDR2 is YYREEE (reference sequence). The CDR3 is made up of 18 amino acids. Unmatched junction bases numbered 21, after V lost 4 bases and J lost 5 bases. In nucleotides, the CDR3 is TGTGCCAGCAGCGACCAGCTTTCACTAGCGTTAGAGGGCGACGAGCAGTACTTC. It translates to CASSDQLSLALEGDEQYF.

The V gene is TRBV29-1, the J gene TRBJ2-2, with TRBD1 matching over 7 bases. V gave up 4 bases and J gave up 4 bases; unmatched junction bases: 6. The CDR3 is made up of 14 amino acids. In germline, CDR1 is SQVTM, CDR2 ANQGSEA. The CDR3 nucleotides are TGCAGCGTTGGCAGGGGGTCGGGCACCGGGGAGCTGTTTTTT. Encoded protein: CSVGRGSGTGELFF.

The chain employs TRBV4-1 and TRBJ2-3; the D call may be TRBD1 or TRBD2 (6 bases each). Per germline, CDR1 MGHRA and CDR2 YSYEKL. Trimming removed 4 bases from V and 4 bases from J, with 15 bases in between. The CDR3 covers 15 residues. The DNA of the CDR3 is TGCGCCAGCAGCCTGGGGGCGGGAATATCAGATACGCAGTATTTT. Translated: CASSLGAGISDTQYF.

This chain connects TRBV11-2 to TRBJ2-7; no clear D gene. V was trimmed by 0 bases and J by 0 bases, leaving 6 bases between them. Germline-derived CDR1 and CDR2 are SGHAT and FQNNGV. The CDR3 is made up of 14 amino acids. CDR3 DNA sequence: TGTGCCAGCAGCTTAGAGGTGTCCTCCTACGAGCAGTACTTC. Its translation: CASSLEVSSYEQYF.

V usage is TRBV27 and J usage is TRBJ2-7; D may correspond to TRBD1 or TRBD2 (5 bases each). V was cut by 5 bases and J by 5 bases, with 16 bases left in between. Germline loops: CDR1 MNHEY, CDR2 SMNVEV (reference sequence). This CDR3 is 14 amino acids long. CDR3 DNA sequence: TGTGCCAGCAGTCCCGGACTTGAGGGGAACGAGCAGTACTTC. It translates to CASSPGLEGNEQYF.

J is TRBJ2-1 and V is TRBV29-1, with D perhaps being TRBD1 or TRBD2 (5 bases each). The CDR3 spans 14 residues. The germline V gene encodes CDR1 SQVTM and CDR2 ANQGSEA. V lost 1 base, J lost 4 bases, and 11 bases lay in between. This CDR3 is CSVEGGRLYNEQFF. CDR3 coding DNA: TGCAGCGTTGAAGGGGGGAGACTTTACAATGAGCAGTTCTTC.

The chain recombines TRBV7-9 with TRBJ2-5; TRBD1 matches 10 bases. Germline V gene data show CDR1 as SEHNR and CDR2 as FQNEAQ (reference sequence). The J segment lost 5 bases and the V segment lost 4 bases, leaving 10 bases of the junction unmatched. The CDR3 spans 16 residues. This chain's CDR3 is CASSSQTGGALETQYF. DNA for the CDR3: TGTGCCAGCAGCTCCCAGACAGGGGGCGCTTTGGAGACCCAGTACTTC.

The chain joins TRBV27 to TRBJ1-2; no clear D gene. CDR3 length: 14 amino acids. V was shortened by 6 bases and J by 6 bases, with 17 bases between the two germline ends. The germline gives CDR1 MNHEY, CDR2 SMNVEV (reference sequence). In DNA form, the CDR3 reads TGTGCCAGCAGAACCTTCCAGGCCGGGGATGGCTACACCTTC. Protein: CASRTFQAGDGYTF.